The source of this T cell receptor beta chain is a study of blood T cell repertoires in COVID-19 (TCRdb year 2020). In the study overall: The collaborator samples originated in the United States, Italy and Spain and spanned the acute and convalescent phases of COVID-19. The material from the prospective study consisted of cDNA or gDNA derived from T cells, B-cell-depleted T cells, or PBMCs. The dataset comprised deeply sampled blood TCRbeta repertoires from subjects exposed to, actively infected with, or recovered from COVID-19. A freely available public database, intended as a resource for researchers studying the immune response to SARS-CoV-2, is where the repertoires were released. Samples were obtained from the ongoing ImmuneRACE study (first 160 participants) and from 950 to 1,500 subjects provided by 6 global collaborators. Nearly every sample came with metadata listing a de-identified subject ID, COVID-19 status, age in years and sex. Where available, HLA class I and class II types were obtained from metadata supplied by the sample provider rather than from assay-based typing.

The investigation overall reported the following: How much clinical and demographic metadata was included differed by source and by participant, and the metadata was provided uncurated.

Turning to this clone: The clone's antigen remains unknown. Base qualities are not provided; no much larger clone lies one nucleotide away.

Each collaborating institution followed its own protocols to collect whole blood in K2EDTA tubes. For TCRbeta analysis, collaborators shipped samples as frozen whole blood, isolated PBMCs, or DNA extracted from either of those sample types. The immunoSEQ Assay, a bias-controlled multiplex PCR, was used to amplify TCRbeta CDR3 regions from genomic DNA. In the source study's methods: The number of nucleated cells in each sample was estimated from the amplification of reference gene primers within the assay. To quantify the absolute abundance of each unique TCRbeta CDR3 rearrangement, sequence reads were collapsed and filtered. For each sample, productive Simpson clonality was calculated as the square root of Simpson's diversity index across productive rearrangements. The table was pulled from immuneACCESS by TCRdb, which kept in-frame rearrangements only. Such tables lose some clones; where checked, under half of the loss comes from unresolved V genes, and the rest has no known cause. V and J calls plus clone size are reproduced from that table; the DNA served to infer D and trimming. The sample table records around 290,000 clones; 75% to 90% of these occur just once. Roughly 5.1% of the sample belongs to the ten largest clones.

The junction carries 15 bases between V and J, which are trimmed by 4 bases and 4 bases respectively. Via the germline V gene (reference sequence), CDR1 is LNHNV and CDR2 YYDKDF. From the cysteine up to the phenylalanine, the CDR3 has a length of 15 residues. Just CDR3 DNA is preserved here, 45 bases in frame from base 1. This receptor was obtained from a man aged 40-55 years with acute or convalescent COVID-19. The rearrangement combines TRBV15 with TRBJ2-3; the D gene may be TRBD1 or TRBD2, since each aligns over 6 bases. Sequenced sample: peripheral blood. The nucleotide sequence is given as TGTGCCACCAGCAAAGAGGGGGGTAGCGCAGATACGCAGTATTTT. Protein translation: CATSKEGGSADTQYF.